These T cell receptor beta chains were read from a single sample in a study of beta chain features in type 1 diabetes. Here immunoSEQ multiplex PCR was the method, and the copy in TCRdb shows in-frame clones only, minus some. The sample has 250,000 to 350,000 clones, around an eighth seen once. The sample was naive CD4+ T cells from blood. The receptors stem from a young man with type 1 diabetes. The CDR3 runs from the conserved cysteine through the conserved F or W. The D gene is left open where the match is weak. The size field is filled for only some rows; it gives once, few, many or a size class.

D gene,J gene,V gene,clone size,CDR3 protein,CDR3 DNA
TRBD1,TRBJ1-2,TRBV28,.,CASRQTGERFGYGYTF,TGTGCCAGCAGACAAACAGGGGAACGGTTTGGCTATGGCTACACCTTC
.,TRBJ2-3,TRBV28,.,CASSALRDTQYF,TGTGCCAGCAGCGCGCTCAGGGATACGCAGTATTTT
TRBD2,TRBJ2-3,TRBV18,.,CASSTSGDFLDTQYF,TGTGCCAGCTCCACCAGCGGGGATTTTCTGGACACGCAGTATTTT
.,TRBJ2-1,TRBV9,.,CASSPLVGVSVNEQFF,TGTGCCAGCAGCCCCTTGGTAGGTGTCAGCGTAAATGAGCAGTTCTTC
TRBD1,TRBJ2-7,TRBV29-1,few,CSVSLTGQGLYEQYF,TGCAGCGTATCTCTCACGGGACAGGGCCTCTACGAGCAGTACTTC
.,TRBJ2-7,TRBV6-1,.,CASSEEGALEQYF,TGTGCCAGCAGTGAAGAGGGAGCGTTAGAGCAGTACTTC
.,TRBJ1-1,TRBV6-1,.,CASSPRPDRNTEAFF,TGTGCCAGCAGTCCCCGCCCGGACAGGAACACTGAAGCTTTCTTT
.,TRBJ2-5,TRBV5-1,.,CASSLGFGETQYF,TGCGCCAGCAGCTTGGGCTTCGGGGAGACCCAGTACTTC
TRBD2,TRBJ2-2,TRBV27,.,CASKAGGPLYTGELFF,TGTGCCAGCAAAGCGGGAGGGCCTCTTTACACCGGGGAGCTGTTTTTT
TRBD1,TRBJ2-7,TRBV28,.,CASRDSKYEQYF,TGTGCCAGTAGGGACAGTAAATACGAGCAGTACTTC
TRBD2,TRBJ2-1,TRBV6-4,few,CASSQAGGYNEQFF,TGTGCCAGCAGCCAAGCGGGAGGGTACAATGAGCAGTTCTTC
.,TRBJ2-7,TRBV6-5,.,CASSYGGGMRYEQYF,TGTGCCAGCAGTTACGGTGGGGGGATGAGATACGAGCAGTACTTC
.,TRBJ1-4,TRBV9,.,CASSTTGTLGEKLFF,TGTGCCAGCAGCACGACGGGGACATTGGGTGAAAAACTGTTTTTT
.,TRBJ1-2,TRBV4-2,.,CASNRDGDGYTF,TGTGCCAGCAACAGGGACGGGGATGGCTACACCTTC
.,TRBJ2-5,TRBV9,.,CASSVGAGSTSVAQYF,TGTGCCAGCAGCGTAGGGGCAGGGTCGACCTCCGTGGCCCAGTACTTC
TRBD1,TRBJ2-1,TRBV15,.,CATSRNRDRLNEQFF,TGTGCCACCAGCAGAAACCGGGACAGGCTAAATGAGCAGTTCTTC
TRBD2,TRBJ2-1,TRBV6-6,.,CASSPTSGSYNEQFF,TGTGCCAGCAGTCCGACTAGCGGGAGCTACAATGAGCAGTTCTTC
TRBD2,TRBJ2-1,TRBV2,.,CASSERASGSVEQFF,TGTGCCAGCAGTGAAAGGGCTAGCGGGAGTGTTGAGCAGTTCTTC
TRBD1,TRBJ1-1,TRBV30,.,CAWSLQGALEAFF,TGTGCCTGGAGTTTGCAGGGGGCGCTTGAAGCTTTCTTT
TRBD2,TRBJ2-3,TRBV29-1,.,CSVKTLAGSTDTQYF,TGCAGCGTTAAGACACTAGCGGGAAGCACAGATACGCAGTATTTT
TRBD1,TRBJ2-5,TRBV7-8,.,CASSLKVDRGKETQYF,TGTGCCAGCAGCCTAAAGGTGGACAGGGGCAAAGAGACCCAGTACTTC
TRBD2,TRBJ2-1,TRBV7-9,.,CASSEGTSTTIDDEQFF,TGTGCCAGCAGCGAGGGGACTAGCACTACAATCGACGATGAGCAGTTCTTC
.,TRBJ1-1,TRBV9,once,CASSVEQISTEAFF,TGTGCCAGCAGCGTAGAACAGATTAGCACTGAAGCTTTCTTT
TRBD1,TRBJ2-2,TRBV10-3,few,CASRGQDTGELFF,TGTGCCAGTCGGGGACAGGACACCGGGGAGCTGTTTTTT
.,TRBJ2-7,TRBV4-3,few,CASSQGQVQGGYEQYF,TGCGCCAGCAGCCAAGGTCAGGTTCAGGGGGGCTACGAGCAGTACTTC
TRBD2,TRBJ2-1,TRBV5-4,.,CASRKGTSGVSLYREQFF,TGTGCCAGCAGAAAAGGGACTAGCGGGGTTTCGTTGTACCGTGAGCAGTTCTTC
TRBD2,TRBJ2-1,TRBV11-1,few,CASSLSGINEQFF,TGTGCCAGCAGCTTAAGCGGGATAAATGAGCAGTTCTTC
.,TRBJ2-7,TRBV25-1,few,CASRSGSLAQYF,TGTGCCAGCAGGTCGGGGAGTTTAGCGCAGTACTTC
TRBD2,TRBJ2-5,TRBV7-9,few,CASSWETGPGGETQYF,TGTGCCAGCAGTTGGGAAACTGGACCGGGAGGAGAGACCCAGTACTTC
.,TRBJ2-1,TRBV2,few,CASSGRGNEQFF,TGTGCCAGCAGTGGCCGGGGCAATGAGCAGTTCTTC
.,TRBJ1-1,TRBV18,.,CASVQRGTEAFF,TGTGCCAGCGTTCAAAGGGGCACTGAAGCTTTCTTT
TRBD2,TRBJ2-5,TRBV4-3,few,CASSQVSGETQYF,TGCGCCAGCAGCCAAGTTAGCGGGGAGACCCAGTACTTC
.,TRBJ1-5,TRBV5-1,few,CASSLRGGGNQPQHF,TGCGCCAGCAGCTTGAGAGGGGGAGGCAATCAGCCCCAGCATTTT
TRBD2,TRBJ2-7,TRBV5-1,few,CASSLISGGDYEQYF,TGCGCCAGCAGCTTGATCAGCGGGGGGGACTACGAGCAGTACTTC
.,TRBJ2-5,TRBV19,few,CASSGVLGETQYF,TGTGCCAGTTCCGGGGTCCTCGGAGAGACCCAGTACTTC
TRBD2,TRBJ2-5,TRBV29-1,few,CSVPRGLAEETQYF,TGCAGCGTGCCTCGTGGACTAGCGGAAGAGACCCAGTACTTC
.,TRBJ2-5,TRBV5-1,.,CASSLGQTETQYF,TGCGCCAGCAGCTTGGGTCAGACTGAGACCCAGTACTTC
TRBD1,TRBJ1-5,TRBV5-6,.,CASSGGTEGNQPQHF,TGTGCCAGCAGTGGCGGGACAGAAGGCAATCAGCCCCAGCATTTT
TRBD1,TRBJ1-2,TRBV6-5,.,CASRYGQGHGYTF,TGTGCCAGCAGGTACGGACAGGGACATGGCTACACCTTC
TRBD2,TRBJ2-5,TRBV5-1,.,CASSLALAGEETQYF,TGCGCCAGCAGCTTGGCGCTAGCGGGAGAAGAGACCCAGTACTTC
.,TRBJ2-7,TRBV9,.,CASASDSYEQYF,TGTGCCAGCGCTAGCGACTCCTACGAGCAGTACTTC
TRBD1,TRBJ1-2,TRBV19,few,CASSLSGQGGYGYTF,TGTGCCAGTAGTCTATCGGGACAGGGAGGTTATGGCTACACCTTC
.,TRBJ2-7,TRBV18,few,CASSPRPTEAVSYEQYF,TGTGCCAGCTCACCACGCCCGACAGAAGCCGTCTCCTACGAGCAGTACTTC
TRBD1,TRBJ2-5,TRBV18,few,CASSATGEETQYF,TGTGCCAGCTCAGCCACAGGGGAAGAGACCCAGTACTTC
.,TRBJ1-1,TRBV28,few,CASKTAGVIEAFF,TGTGCCAGCAAGACAGCAGGGGTTATTGAAGCTTTCTTT
.,TRBJ2-2,TRBV29-1,few,CSVELAGELFF,TGCAGCGTTGAACTCGCCGGGGAGCTGTTTTTT
.,TRBJ1-5,TRBV19,.,CASSMLVGNQPQHF,TGTGCCAGTAGTATGTTAGTAGGCAATCAGCCCCAGCATTTT
.,TRBJ1-2,TRBV28,few,CASSLFGRVNYGYTF,TGTGCCAGCAGTTTATTCGGCAGGGTCAACTATGGCTACACCTTC